Here is one TCR beta chain with its context. This record comes from a study of blood T cell repertoires in COVID-19. Across the whole study: PBMCs, B-cell-depleted T cells, or T cells were the source of the cDNA or gDNA that made up the material.

Participants were placed into cohorts based on the clinical history they reported. The ends were cut back, 4 bases at V and 2 bases at J, with 7 bases in the middle. In germline, CDR1 is MNHEY, CDR2 SVGAGI. The CDR3 sequence is 13 residues long. As originally analysed: Nucleated cell number was recorded as an estimate derived from reference gene primer amplification. Here immunoSEQ multiplex PCR was the method, and the copy in TCRdb shows in-frame clones only, minus some. V and J calls and clone size are given by that table; D and trimming were obtained from the DNA. The sample lists under 200,000 clones; around 80% were seen once.

The chain has TRBV6-5 and TRBJ2-3; D uncertain. The receptor was derived from a woman aged 70-85 years in a cohort exposed to, infected with or recovered from COVID-19 (not recorded which). The sample taken for sequencing was PBMCs or T cells enriched from blood (not recorded which). The CDR3 DNA follows: TGTGCCAGCAGTTCCTTCTCCACAGATACGCAGTATTTT. The encoded protein is CASSSFSTDTQYF.